Here is one TCR beta chain with its context. Its antigen is not known. This specimen includes other DNA sequences encoding the same CDR3. Sequencing used immunoSEQ multiplex PCR; TCRdb keeps in-frame clones, though not all of them. Of approximately 100,000 clones in the sample, 85% to 90% were seen once. V was pared by 2 bases and J by 3 bases, with 4 bases between. The CDR3 has 12 amino acids. CDR1 is KGHSH and CDR2 is LQKENI in the germline V gene. This record belongs to a study of graft-versus-host responses after intestinal transplantation. The receptor was derived from a human donor who received an intestinal transplant. The chain carries TRBV18 and TRBJ2-5; D not resolved. The sequencing here drew on unstimulated CD4+ T cells sorted from spleen or lymph node cells, taken before intestinal transplant. CDR3 bases: TGTGCCAGCTCACCAAGAGAAGAGACCCAGTACTTC. Translation: CASSPREETQYF.